This entry is about one TCR beta chain. This entry is derived from a study of T cell responses to AZD1222 COVID-19 vaccine. Assay used: immunoSEQ multiplex PCR; TCRdb lists only in-frame clones, some missing. The sample has about 110,000 clones, around 80% seen once. V shed 6 bases and J shed 5 bases, with 16 bases lying between them. Germline lookup yields CDR1 LNHDA and CDR2 SQIVND (reference sequence). The CDR3 sequence is 14 residues long. The sample was peripheral blood, taken on day 0 of AZD1222 vaccination. The sequence came from an adult in good health. This rearrangement joins TRBV19 to TRBJ2-5; tentatively, D is TRBD2 (5 bases). The CDR3, as DNA: TGTGCCAGTAGGAACAAGGACGGCGGGGAGACCCAGTACTTC. Translating it yields CASRNKDGGETQYF.